Below, one T cell receptor beta chain is given with its context. The CDR3 has 14 amino acids. CDR1 and CDR2 from the germline V gene are SGHRS and YFSETQ. V lost 4 bases and J lost 6, with 13 bases in between. The Seattle patients, enrolled during active infection, were followed longitudinally. As processed by the authors: Estimated nucleated cell counts came from reference gene primer amplification. TCRdb's table, derived via immunoSEQ multiplex PCR, lists solely in-frame clones and lacks some. The V and J calls and the clone size are those of that table, but D and trimming were determined from the DNA. The sample holds about 500,000 clones; about 91% are singletons and the top ten take roughly 0.92%. This entry belongs to a study of blood T cell repertoires in COVID-19.

The material sequenced was peripheral blood. The sequence derives from a man younger than 35 with COVID-19, enrolled during active disease. The V gene is TRBV5-1, the J gene TRBJ2-2; D is undetermined. The CDR3 DNA reads TGCGCCAGCAGCCACAACTACGTCGCCGGGGAGCTGTTTTTT. It encodes CASSHNYVAGELFF.